The text below deals with one TCR beta chain. CDR1 and CDR2 (germline): LGHNA, YSLEER. The ends lost 4 bases at V and 4 bases at J; junction bases unmatched: 6. The CDR3 has 14 amino acids. PCR used 60 Vbeta primers and 13 Jbeta primers. Measured with immunoSEQ multiplex PCR; TCRdb has only the in-frame clones, and not every one. Of fewer than 200,000 clones in the sample, approximately 78% were seen once. These data belong to a study of cytomegalovirus exposure and HLA in healthy donors. The V gene is TRBV4-3, the J gene TRBJ1-1; TRBD1 matches 7 bases. The sequencing sample was made of PBMCs. The clonotype comes from a woman aged 18-35 years in good health and CMV-seronegative. The CDR3 DNA reads TGCGCCAGCAGCCTTTCCGGGACAGTCACTGAAGCTTTCTTT. Translating gives CASSLSGTVTEAFF.